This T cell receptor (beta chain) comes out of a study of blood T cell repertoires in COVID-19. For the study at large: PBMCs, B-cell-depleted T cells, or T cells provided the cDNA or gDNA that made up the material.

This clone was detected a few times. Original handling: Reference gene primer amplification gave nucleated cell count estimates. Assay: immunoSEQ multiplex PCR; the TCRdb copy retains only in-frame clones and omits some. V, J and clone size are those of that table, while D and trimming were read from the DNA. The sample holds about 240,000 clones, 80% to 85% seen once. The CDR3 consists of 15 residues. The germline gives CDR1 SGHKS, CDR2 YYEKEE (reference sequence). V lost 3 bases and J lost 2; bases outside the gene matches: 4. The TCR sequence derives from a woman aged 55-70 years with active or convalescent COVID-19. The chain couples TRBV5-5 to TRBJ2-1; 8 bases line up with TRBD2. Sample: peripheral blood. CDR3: CASSSIAGPYNEQFF. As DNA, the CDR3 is TGTGCCAGCAGCTCTATAGCGGGGCCCTACAATGAGCAGTTCTTC.